The rows below give T cell receptor beta chains drawn from one sample of a study of T cell responses to AZD1222 COVID-19 vaccine. Assay used: immunoSEQ multiplex PCR; TCRdb lists only in-frame clones, some missing. The sample has some 100,000 clones, about 86% seen once; the top ten hold approximately 15%. The sample here was peripheral blood, taken on day 0 of AZD1222 vaccination. Source of these receptors: an adult in good health. CDR3s include the opening cysteine and the closing phenylalanine or tryptophan. The D gene is left open where the match is weak. Rows may omit the clone size; those that give it use once, few, many or a size class.

abundance | d_gene | j_gene | v_gene | CDR3nt | CDR3aa
once | NA | TRBJ2-1 | TRBV3-1/TRBV3-2 | TGTGCCAGCAGCCAAGGTGGGGACAATGAGCAGTTCTTC | CASSQGGDNEQFF
once | NA | TRBJ2-7 | TRBV4-2 | TGTGCCAGCAGCCAAGAGTTCACGAGCTCCTACGAGCAGTACTTC | CASSQEFTSSYEQYF
NA | NA | TRBJ2-1 | TRBV5-6 | TGTGCCAGCAGCTTGGCCAGGGAGCAGTTCTTC | CASSLAREQFF
NA | NA | TRBJ1-1 | TRBV5-1 | TGCGCCAGCAGCTTGGGGACGGGGGGGCGGAGCACTGAAGCTTTCTTT | CASSLGTGGRSTEAFF
NA | TRBD1 | TRBJ1-1 | TRBV9 | TGTGCCAGCAGCGTAGGTGGGACAGGGGAAACTGAAGCTTTCTTT | CASSVGGTGETEAFF
NA | NA | TRBJ2-5 | TRBV18 | TGTGCCAGCTCACTAAACTCCCCTGGGGCACAAGAGACCCAGTACTTC | CASSLNSPGAQETQYF
NA | TRBD2 | TRBJ2-3 | TRBV4-2 | TGTGCCAGCAGCCCCACTGCCCCCAGCGGGGGGAGCACAGATACGCAGTATTTT | CASSPTAPSGGSTDTQYF
NA | NA | TRBJ1-1 | TRBV7-2 | TGTGCCAGCAGCCTCGAGTTACGGAACACTGAAGCTTTCTTT | CASSLELRNTEAFF
NA | TRBD2 | TRBJ2-2 | TRBV10-2 | TGCGCCAGCAGGGCCGGGACTAGCGAAGCCGGGGAGCTGTTTTTT | CASRAGTSEAGELFF
NA | NA | TRBJ2-3 | TRBV18 | TGTGCCAGCTCACCAATAATAACACTAGGCACAGATACGCAGTATTTT | CASSPIITLGTDTQYF
NA | TRBD1 | TRBJ1-1 | TRBV5-1 | TGCGCCAGCAGCTGGGGGACAGGAAGGGCGAACACTGAAGCTTTCTTT | CASSWGTGRANTEAFF
NA | NA | TRBJ1-1 | TRBV6-5 | TGTGCCAGCAGTTACTCGTGGCAGACTATGAACACTGAAGCTTTCTTT | CASSYSWQTMNTEAFF
NA | TRBD1 | TRBJ2-3 | TRBV5-4 | TGTGCCAGCAGCCCGAAGGGGGCGTCTAGCACAGATACGCAGTATTTT | CASSPKGASSTDTQYF
NA | NA | TRBJ1-2 | TRBV3-1/TRBV3-2 | TGTGCCAGCAGCCAAGATGTGGTCGGGGTCTCTCAAACGTATGGCTACACCTTC | CASSQDVVGVSQTYGYTF
NA | TRBD1 | TRBJ1-1 | TRBV7-9 | TGTGCCAGCAGCGATGACAGGGGAAGGGTCGCTTTCTTT | CASSDDRGRVAFF
NA | NA | TRBJ2-2 | TRBV3-1/TRBV3-2 | TGTGCCAGCAGCCAATCGAGAGCGGGCGGGGAGCTGTTTTTT | CASSQSRAGGELFF
NA | NA | TRBJ2-7 | TRBV9 | TGTGCCAGCAGCCAGCGGACAGCTTCCTACGTGGAGCAGTACTTC | CASSQRTASYVEQYF
NA | TRBD1 | TRBJ1-6 | TRBV18 | TGTGCCAGCTCACCCGGAGGACAGGAGAATTCACCCCTCCACTTT | CASSPGGQENSPLHF
NA | TRBD1 | TRBJ1-2 | TRBV5-1 | TGCGCCAGCAGCCCGGAAGGGACAGATTATGGCTACACCTTC | CASSPEGTDYGYTF
once | NA | TRBJ2-7 | TRBV10-1 | TGCGCCAGCAGTGATCCCTTCTCTCCCGAGCAGTACTTC | CASSDPFSPEQYF
NA | TRBD1 | TRBJ1-4 | TRBV7-9 | TGTGCCAGCAGCCTCAGGGGGAGTGGGAATGAAAAACTGTTTTTT | CASSLRGSGNEKLFF
few | NA | TRBJ2-4 | TRBV11-3 | TGTGCCAGCAGCTTCTTAGCCAAAAACATTCAGTACTTC | CASSFLAKNIQYF
NA | TRBD1 | TRBJ1-2 | TRBV6-5 | TGTGCCACCCGGACAGGCGATCCTCCTAACTATGGCTACACCTTC | CATRTGDPPNYGYTF
NA | NA | TRBJ1-3 | TRBV6-5 | TGTGCCAGCAGAAAAACGACAGGTTCTGGAAACACCATATATTTT | CASRKTTGSGNTIYF
NA | NA | TRBJ1-2 | TRBV7-2 | TGTGCCAGCAGCGTAACCCAGAGAGACTATGGCTACACCTTC | CASSVTQRDYGYTF
NA | NA | TRBJ1-3 | TRBV4-3 | TGCGCCAGCAGCCAAGACAGAGTCGGCCAGAGCTCTGGAAACACCATATATTTT | CASSQDRVGQSSGNTIYF
NA | NA | TRBJ1-3 | TRBV6-4 | TGTGCCAGCAGTGACTCAAAGGTCTACTCTGGAAACACCATATATTTT | CASSDSKVYSGNTIYF
NA | NA | TRBJ1-1 | TRBV6-5 | TGTGCCAGCAGGGAGACAGTGTCGAACACTGAAGCTTTCTTT | CASRETVSNTEAFF
NA | TRBD1 | TRBJ1-2 | TRBV5-6 | TGTGCCAGCAGCTTGGGTGCGGGGACAGGGGAAACCTTC | CASSLGAGTGETF
NA | TRBD1 | TRBJ1-1 | TRBV3-1/TRBV3-2 | TGTGCCAGCGACAAGGCCGGGACAGGGAACACTGAAGCTTTCTTT | CASDKAGTGNTEAFF
NA | NA | TRBJ2-2 | TRBV4-3 | TGCGCCAGCAGCCAAGACCGACGGGGCGCGAACACCGGGGAGCTGTTTTTT | CASSQDRRGANTGELFF
few | NA | TRBJ1-1 | TRBV5-1 | TGCGCCAGCAGCTCCCTCGGTAAGAACACTGAAGCTTTCTTT | CASSSLGKNTEAFF
NA | NA | TRBJ2-1 | TRBV2 | TGTGCCAGCAGAGCACAGTACAATGAGCAGTTCTTC | CASRAQYNEQFF
NA | NA | TRBJ2-2 | TRBV27 | TGTGCCAGCAGTCCTCATTGGACTGGGGCCTCCGGGGAGCTGTTTTTT | CASSPHWTGASGELFF
NA | NA | TRBJ1-1 | TRBV9 | TGTGCCAGCGCCCCCGATGAGAGGGTCCCGAACACTGAAGCTTTCTTT | CASAPDERVPNTEAFF
NA | NA | TRBJ1-1 | TRBV5-5 | TGTGCCAGCAGCTTGGCGGTTCGGGCCGTAGCCACTGAAGCTTTCTTT | CASSLAVRAVATEAFF
NA | NA | TRBJ2-2 | TRBV27 | TGTGCCAGCAGTTTATGGGGGAACACCGGGGAGCTGTTTTTT | CASSLWGNTGELFF
NA | NA | TRBJ2-3 | TRBV5-1 | TGCGCCAGCAGGTCTCAGGGTTCGGTTTTGAGCACAGATACGCAGTATTTT | CASRSQGSVLSTDTQYF
NA | TRBD1 | TRBJ2-1 | TRBV18 | TGTGCCAGCTCACCGGGACAGGCGATGGACAATGAGCAGTTCTTC | CASSPGQAMDNEQFF
NA | NA | TRBJ1-1 | TRBV30 | TGTGCCTGGAGTCCCCAAGACAGTGAGAGTGCTTTCTTT | CAWSPQDSESAFF
NA | TRBD1 | TRBJ2-1 | TRBV11-2 | TGTGCCAGCAGCTTACAGCCTCCCGGGACAGGGAATGAGCAGTTCTTC | CASSLQPPGTGNEQFF
NA | NA | TRBJ1-2 | TRBV4-1 | TGCGCCAGCAGCCAAGATTTAGGACGACTCTTCACCTTC | CASSQDLGRLFTF
NA | TRBD2 | TRBJ2-1 | TRBV5-4 | TGTGCCAGCAGCTTGGAACTAGCGGGAGACAATGAGCAGTTCTTC | CASSLELAGDNEQFF
NA | NA | TRBJ2-7 | TRBV7-9 | TGTGCCAGCAGCTTTACAGGGTACGAGCAGTACTTC | CASSFTGYEQYF
NA | TRBD1 | TRBJ1-4 | TRBV2 | TGTGCCAGCGGGGAGGACCGGGACAGTAATGAAAAACTGTTTTTT | CASGEDRDSNEKLFF
NA | NA | TRBJ2-7 | TRBV5-6 | TGTGCCAGCAGCTTCGGACAGAAAACCTACGAGCAGTACTTC | CASSFGQKTYEQYF
NA | NA | TRBJ1-2 | TRBV5-8 | TGTGCCAGCAGCTTACTGGCGGCCTACCTGAGTAATGGCTACACCTTC | CASSLLAAYLSNGYTF
NA | NA | TRBJ2-6 | TRBV19 | TGTGCCAGTAGTAACCAGGGCTCCGGGGCCAACGTCCTGACTTTC | CASSNQGSGANVLTF
NA | NA | TRBJ1-1 | TRBV4-3 | TGCGCCAGCAGCCAAGATCTTGAAAGGAGCCGCCAGGGAGGGCTTTGG | CASSQDLERSRQGGLW
NA | NA | TRBJ2-7 | TRBV5-6 | TGTGCCAGCAGGTACGACGTAGGGAGCGAGCAGTACTTC | CASRYDVGSEQYF
NA | NA | TRBJ2-3 | TRBV19 | TGTGCCAGTAGTGCGGAATTAGCGGGACAGGCAGATACGCAGTATTTT | CASSAELAGQADTQYF
NA | TRBD2 | TRBJ2-7 | TRBV27 | TGTGCCAGCAGTTTGACTAGCGGGAGGTCCACCATTACCTACGAGCAGTACTTC | CASSLTSGRSTITYEQYF
NA | NA | TRBJ2-2 | TRBV19 | TGTGCCAGTAGCCAGCGGAGAAACACCGGGGAGCTGTTTTTT | CASSQRRNTGELFF